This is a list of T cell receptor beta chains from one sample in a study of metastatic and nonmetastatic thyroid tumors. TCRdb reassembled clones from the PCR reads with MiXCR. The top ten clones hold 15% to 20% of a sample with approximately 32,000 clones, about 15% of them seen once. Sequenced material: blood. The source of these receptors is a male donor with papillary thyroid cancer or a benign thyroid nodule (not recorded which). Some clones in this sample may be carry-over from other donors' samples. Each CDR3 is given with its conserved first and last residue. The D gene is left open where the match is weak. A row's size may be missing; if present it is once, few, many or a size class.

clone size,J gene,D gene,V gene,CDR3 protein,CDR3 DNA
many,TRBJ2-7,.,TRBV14,CASSQAQMSYEQYF,TGTGCCAGCAGCCAAGCCCAAATGTCCTACGAGCAGTACTTC
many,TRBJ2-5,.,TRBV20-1,CSASDTVTLETQYF,TGCAGTGCTAGTGACACGGTTACGTTGGAGACCCAGTACTTC
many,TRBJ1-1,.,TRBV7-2,CASSSRGAETEAFF,TGTGCCAGCAGTTCCAGGGGCGCGGAGACTGAAGCTTTCTTT
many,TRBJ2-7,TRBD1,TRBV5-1,CASSPLGQGGPSEQYF,TGCGCCAGCAGCCCCCTCGGACAGGGTGGTCCTTCCGAGCAGTACTTC
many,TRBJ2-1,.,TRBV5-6,CASSPRDQSFRGFF,TGTGCCAGCAGCCCTCGGGACCAGTCTTTTCGGGGGTTCTTC
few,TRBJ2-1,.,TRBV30,CAWSVRLANEQFF,TGTGCCTGGAGTGTACGGCTGGCCAATGAGCAGTTCTTC
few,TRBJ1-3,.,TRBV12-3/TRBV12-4,CASSSRQVAGGNTIHF,.
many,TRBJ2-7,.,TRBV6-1,CASIPGGNGIYEQYF,TGTGCCAGCATCCCCGGGGGAAACGGGATCTACGAGCAGTACTTC
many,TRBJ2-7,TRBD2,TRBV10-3,CAISPGGGEYEQYF,TGTGCCATCAGCCCGGGGGGGGGGGAGTACGAGCAGTACTTC
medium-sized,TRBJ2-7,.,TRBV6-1,CASSEALQEGRGTGQYF,TGTGCCAGCAGTGAAGCGCTTCAGGAGGGGCGCGGGACGGGGCAGTACTTC
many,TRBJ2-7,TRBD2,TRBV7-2,CASSFREGNYEQYF,TGTGCCAGCAGCTTTAGGGAGGGGAACTACGAGCAGTACTTC
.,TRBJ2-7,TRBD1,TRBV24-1,CATSDPSDRSSYDQYF,TGTGCCACCAGTGATCCCTCGGACAGGTCCTCCTACGATCAGTACTTC
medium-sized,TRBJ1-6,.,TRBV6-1,CASRLDGAAGYSPLHF,TGTGCCAGCAGACTGGACGGGGCCGCCGGGTATTCACCCCTCCACTTT
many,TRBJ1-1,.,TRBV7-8,CASSLVQVNTEAFF,TGTGCCAGCAGCTTAGTCCAGGTGAACACTGAAGCTTTCTTT
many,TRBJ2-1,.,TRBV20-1,CSARAAAVPDNEQFF,TGCAGTGCTAGAGCAGCGGCCGTTCCCGACAATGAGCAGTTCTTC
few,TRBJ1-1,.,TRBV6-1,CASSEGGATEAFF,TGTGCCAGCAGTGAAGGGGGTGCCACTGAAGCTTTCTTT
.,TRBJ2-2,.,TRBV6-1,CASTLLAGGPSVGELFF,TGTGCCAGCACCCTACTAGCTGGAGGGCCGTCTGTCGGGGAGCTGTTTTTT
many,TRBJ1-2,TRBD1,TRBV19,CASRDPGQAVMDTF,TGTGCCAGTAGGGACCCGGGACAGGCGGTTATGGACACCTTC
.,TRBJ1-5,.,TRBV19,CASSILQGVNQPQHF,TGTGCCAGTAGTATTTTGCAGGGTGTCAATCAGCCCCAGCATTTT
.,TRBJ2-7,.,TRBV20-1,CSAISRGSGLSEQYF,TGCAGTGCAATTTCTAGAGGGAGTGGATTGAGCGAGCAGTACTTC
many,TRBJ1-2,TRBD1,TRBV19,CASGDRVNGYTF,TGTGCCAGCGGCGACAGGGTGAACGGCTACACCTTC
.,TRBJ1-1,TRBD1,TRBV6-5,CASSYVPGTVRWNTEAFF,TGTGCCAGCAGTTATGTCCCCGGGACAGTGAGATGGAACACTGAAGCTTTCTTT
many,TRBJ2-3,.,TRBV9,CASSVGSGPNTDTQYF,TGTGCCAGCAGCGTAGGTAGCGGTCCCAACACAGATACGCAGTATTTT
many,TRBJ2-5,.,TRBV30,CAWSDQETQYF,TGTGCCTGGAGTGATCAAGAGACCCAGTACTTC
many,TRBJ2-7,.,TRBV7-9,CASSFAGRGRREQYF,TGTGCCAGCAGCTTTGCCGGACGGGGGCGCCGTGAGCAGTACTTC
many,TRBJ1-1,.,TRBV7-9,CASRFGQNTEAFF,TGTGCCAGCAGATTCGGGCAGAACACTGAAGCTTTCTTT
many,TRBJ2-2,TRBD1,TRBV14,CASRRGLTNTGELFF,TGTGCCAGCAGGAGGGGGCTCACGAACACCGGGGAGCTGTTTTTT
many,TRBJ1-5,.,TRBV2,CASTGDNNQPQHF,TGTGCCAGCACTGGGGACAACAATCAGCCCCAGCATTTT
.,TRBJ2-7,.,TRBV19,CASRTVTITSYEQYF,TGTGCCAGTAGGACAGTTACCATAACCTCCTACGAGCAGTACTTC
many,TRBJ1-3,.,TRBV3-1,CASSQGGGNTIYF,TGTGCCAGCAGCCAAGGGGGTGGAAACACCATATATTTT
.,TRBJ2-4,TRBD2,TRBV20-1,CSAISSGSVINIQYF,TGCAGTGCTATTTCTAGCGGGAGTGTGATAAACATTCAGTACTTC
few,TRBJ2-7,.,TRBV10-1,CASSDPRGGAYEQYF,TGCGCCAGCAGTGACCCCCGTGGGGGGGCTTACGAGCAGTACTTC
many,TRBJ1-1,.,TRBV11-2,CASSSVGGATEAFF,TGTGCCAGCAGCTCCGTTGGGGGTGCAACTGAAGCTTTCTTT
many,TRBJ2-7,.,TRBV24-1,CATWGGDRQGPDEQYF,TGTGCCACCTGGGGGGGCGATCGGCAAGGGCCCGACGAGCAGTACTTC
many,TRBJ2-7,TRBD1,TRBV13,CASTLRDRAYEQYF,TGTGCCAGCACCCTTCGAGACAGGGCCTACGAGCAGTACTTC
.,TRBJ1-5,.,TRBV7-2,CASSFRLYGNQPQHF,TGTGCCAGCAGCTTCAGGCTCTATGGCAATCAGCCCCAGCATTTT
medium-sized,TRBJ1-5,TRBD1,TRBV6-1,CASSDYGTGNQPQHF,TGTGCCAGCAGTGATTACGGGACAGGGAATCAGCCCCAGCATTTT
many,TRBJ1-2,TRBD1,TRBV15,CATSPPGQGTDGYTF,TGTGCCACCAGCCCACCGGGACAGGGGACTGATGGCTACACCTTC
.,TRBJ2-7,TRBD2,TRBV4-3,CASSQEVGGGVRQYF,TGCGCCAGCAGCCAAGAAGTAGGCGGGGGGGTGCGGCAGTACTTC
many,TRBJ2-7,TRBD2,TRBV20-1,CSARVRGSGYEQYF,TGCAGTGCTAGAGTGCGGGGGAGTGGCTACGAGCAGTACTTC
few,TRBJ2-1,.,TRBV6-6,CASINSRRRQFF,TGTGCCAGCATAAACTCGAGGAGGAGGCAGTTCTTC
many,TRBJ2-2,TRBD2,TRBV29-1,CSVGSGRNTGELFF,TGCAGCGTGGGGAGCGGGAGGAACACCGGGGAGCTGTTTTTT
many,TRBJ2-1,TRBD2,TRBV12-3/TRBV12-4,CASTQRGASGGQRQFF,TGTGCCAGCACCCAAAGAGGGGCTAGCGGGGGACAGAGGCAGTTCTTC
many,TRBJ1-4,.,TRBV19,CASSIQVYEKLFF,TGTGCCAGTAGTATCCAGGTCTATGAAAAACTGTTTTTT
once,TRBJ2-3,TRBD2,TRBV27,CASSLAGVDMQYF,TGTGCCAGTAGTTTAGCGGGAGTAGATATGCAGTATTTT
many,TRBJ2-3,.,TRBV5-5,CASSLGRGGSTDTQYF,TGTGCCAGCAGCTTGGGTAGGGGCGGGAGCACAGATACGCAGTATTTT
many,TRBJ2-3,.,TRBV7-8,CASSSSSVITDTQYF,TGTGCCAGCAGCTCTTCTAGCGTGATCACAGATACGCAGTATTTT
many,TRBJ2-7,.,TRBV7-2,CASILGGAGTYEQYF,TGTGCCAGCATCCTTGGCGGGGCTGGGACCTACGAGCAGTACTTC
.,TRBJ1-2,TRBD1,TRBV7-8,CASSPPADRGYGYTF,TGTGCCAGCAGCCCCCCGGCGGACAGGGGTTATGGCTACACCTTC
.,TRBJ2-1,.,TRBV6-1,CASSNRYNEQFF,TGTGCCAGCAGTAATAGGTACAATGAGCAGTTCTTC
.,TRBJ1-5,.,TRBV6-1,CASSRTGTTNHPQHF,TGTGCCAGCAGCAGAACAGGGACTACGAATCATCCCCAGCATTTT
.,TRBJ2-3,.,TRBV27,CASSLVSGSTDTQYF,TGTGCCAGCAGCTTAGTTAGCGGAAGCACAGATACGCAGTATTTT
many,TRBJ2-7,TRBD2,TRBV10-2,CASSELASGRRQEQYF,TGCGCCAGCAGTGAACTGGCTAGCGGGAGACGGCAAGAGCAGTACTTC
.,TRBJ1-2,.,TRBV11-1,CASSLGGRQYGYTF,TGTGCCAGCAGCTTAGGGGGGCGACAATACGGCTACACCTTC
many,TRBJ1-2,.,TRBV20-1,CSARPGPMNYGYTF,TGCAGTGCTAGACCGGGACCGATGAACTATGGCTACACCTTC